Listed here is a single T cell receptor beta chain. Its antigen is unknown. The method was immunoSEQ multiplex PCR; TCRdb's version includes in-frame clones alone and lacks a portion of them. The sample yields 25,000 to 35,000 clones, approximately 80% seen once. The data were taken from a study of monozygotic twins with cystic fibrosis. Background on the study: Roughly 3 micrograms of fragmented DNA underwent about 15 PCR cycles for library preparation. Study outcomes and limitations: Median Simpson clonality of roughly 0.01 suggested naive T cells predominated.

Looked up from germline, CDR1 is ENHRY and CDR2 is SYGVKD. V lost 6 bases, J lost 7 bases, and 21 bases lay in between. The CDR3 loop spans 15 amino acids. The sequence derives from a girl aged 2 to 9 with cystic fibrosis. The material sequenced was blood. The chain employs TRBV10-3 and TRBJ1-1, with D perhaps matching TRBD1 (6 bases). CDR3 nucleotides: TGTGCCATCAGCCAATTGGGGACATCAGGCCTTGAAGCTTTCTTT. It yields the protein CAISQLGTSGLEAFF.